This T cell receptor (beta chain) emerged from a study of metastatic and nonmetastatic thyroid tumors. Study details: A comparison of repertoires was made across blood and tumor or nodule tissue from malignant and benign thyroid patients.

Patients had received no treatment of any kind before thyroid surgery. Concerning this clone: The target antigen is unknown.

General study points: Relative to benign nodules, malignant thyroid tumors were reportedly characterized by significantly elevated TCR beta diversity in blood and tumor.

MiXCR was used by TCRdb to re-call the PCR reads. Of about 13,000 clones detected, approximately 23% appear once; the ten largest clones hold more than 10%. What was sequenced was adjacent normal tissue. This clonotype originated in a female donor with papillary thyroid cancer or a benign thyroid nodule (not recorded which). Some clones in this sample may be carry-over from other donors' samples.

CDR3 residues: CASSQDFGRGGQPQHF. The CDR3 coding sequence is TGTGCCAGCAGCCAAGATTTTGGCAGGGGAGGCCAGCCCCAGCATTTT. The J gene is TRBJ1-5, the V gene TRBV3-1; D might be TRBD1 (6 bases). The length of the CDR3 is 16 residues. The V end was cut by 0 bases, the J end by 7 bases, with 16 bases between. Germline lookup yields CDR1 LGHDT and CDR2 YNNKEL (reference sequence).